The clone carrying this T cell receptor (beta chain) came up a few times. Its antigen is as yet unknown. The germline gives CDR1 DFQATT, CDR2 SNEGSKA (reference sequence). V lost 2 bases and J lost 0; bases outside the gene matches: 2. The CDR3 extends over 15 amino acids. The sample originates from a study of response to subunit inactivated influenza vaccine. Whole-study results and caveats: Researchers suggested that each seasonal influenza vaccination recruits few new T cells.

TCRdb re-analysed the RT-PCR reads in MiXCR, keeping a single row per CDR3 protein. The data contain 500,000 to 550,000 distinct CDR3 sequences, approximately 6.9% of them seen just once; the ten biggest clones take up 10% to 15%. The receptor was isolated from a man between 50 and 70 years old who received an inactivated influenza vaccine. The source material was PBMCs from blood, sampled around 25 months after vaccination. V usage is TRBV20-1 and J usage is TRBJ2-4; 9 bases are a match to TRBD2. DNA of the CDR3: TGCAGTGCTAGACTAGCGGGGCTAGCCAAAAACATTCAGTACTTC. This codes for CSARLAGLAKNIQYF.